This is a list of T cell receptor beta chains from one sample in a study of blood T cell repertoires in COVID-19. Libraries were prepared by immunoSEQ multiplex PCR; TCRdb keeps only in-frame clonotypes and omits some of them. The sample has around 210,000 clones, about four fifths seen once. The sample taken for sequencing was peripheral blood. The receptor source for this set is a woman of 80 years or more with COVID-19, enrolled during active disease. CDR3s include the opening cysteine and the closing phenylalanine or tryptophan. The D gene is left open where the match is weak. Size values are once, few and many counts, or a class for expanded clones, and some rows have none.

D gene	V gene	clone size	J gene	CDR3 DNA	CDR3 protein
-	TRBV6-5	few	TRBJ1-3	TGTGCCAGCAGTTACTCGAGAGGGCCCACTGGAAACACCATATATTTT	CASSYSRGPTGNTIYF
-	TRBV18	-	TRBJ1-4	TGTGCCAGCTCCCAACGGACTGTGGCAACTAATGAAAAACTGTTTTTT	CASSQRTVATNEKLFF
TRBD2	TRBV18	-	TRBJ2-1	TGTGCCAGCTCACCCCTAGCGGGATACAATGAGCAGTTCTTC	CASSPLAGYNEQFF
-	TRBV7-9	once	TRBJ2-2	TGTGCCAGCAGCAAGCAAAGGACAGGCCCTACACTAGCGCTGTTTTTT	CASSKQRTGPTLALFF
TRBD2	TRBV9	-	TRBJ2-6	TGTGCCAGCGGTAGCGGGATTGGGGCCAACGTCCTGACTTTC	CASGSGIGANVLTF
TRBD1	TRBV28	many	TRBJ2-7	TGTGCCAGCAGTTTAGTCGACAGGGGTAGGGACGAGCAGTACTTC	CASSLVDRGRDEQYF
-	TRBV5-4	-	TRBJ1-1	TGTGCCAGCAGCCGACCGGACAGTAACACTGAAGCTTTCTTT	CASSRPDSNTEAFF
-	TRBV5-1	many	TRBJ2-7	TGCGCCAGCAGCTTCTCGGGAAATAAGGACGAGCAGTACTTC	CASSFSGNKDEQYF
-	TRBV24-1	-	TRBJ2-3	TGTGCCACCAGTGACTTTGGACTGGGTAGCACAGATACGCAGTATTTT	CATSDFGLGSTDTQYF
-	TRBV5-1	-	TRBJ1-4	TGCGCCAGCAGCCCTCAGGGGTCCGTTAATGAAAAACTGTTTTTT	CASSPQGSVNEKLFF
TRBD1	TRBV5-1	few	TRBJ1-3	TGCGCCAGCAGCTTTGGACAGGCCGGAAACACCATATATTTT	CASSFGQAGNTIYF
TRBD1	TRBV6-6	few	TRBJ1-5	TGTGCCAGCTCCCGGGACAGGGTCAATCAGCCCCAGCATTTT	CASSRDRVNQPQHF
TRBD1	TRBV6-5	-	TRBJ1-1	TGTGCCAGCAACGGACAGGGGAACACTGAAGCTTTCTTT	CASNGQGNTEAFF
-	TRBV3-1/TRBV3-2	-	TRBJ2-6	TGTGCCAGCAGCCAAGTGGGGACAAGGGCTGGGGCCAACGTCCTGACTTTC	CASSQVGTRAGANVLTF
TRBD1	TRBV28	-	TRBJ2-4	TGTGCCAGCAGGACCGCCTTGGGACAGTCTATTGCCAAAAACATTCAGTACTTC	CASRTALGQSIAKNIQYF
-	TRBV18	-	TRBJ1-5	TGTGCCAGCTCTCTGGACCTGGGAGACTATAGCAATCAGCCCCAGCATTTT	CASSLDLGDYSNQPQHF
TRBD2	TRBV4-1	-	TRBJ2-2	TGCGCCAGCAGCCCGGGGGGAGCCGGGGAGCTGTTTTTT	CASSPGGAGELFF
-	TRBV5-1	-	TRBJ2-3	TGCGCCAGCAGCTGGGGGGACGGGACAGATCGAACGCAGTATTTT	CASSWGDGTDRTQYF
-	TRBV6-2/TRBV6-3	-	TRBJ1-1	TGTGCCAGCAGCGAACCCGGTCTCACTGAAGCTTTCTTT	CASSEPGLTEAFF
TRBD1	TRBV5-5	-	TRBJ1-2	TGTGCCAGCAGCTTGAGGGACAGGGGGAACTATGGCTACACCTTC	CASSLRDRGNYGYTF
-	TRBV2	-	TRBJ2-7	TGTGCCAGCAGTCTGGGACACACCTACGAGCAGTACTTC	CASSLGHTYEQYF
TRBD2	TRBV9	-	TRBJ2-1	TGTGCCAGCACCAGCGGGAACGTCGACAATGAGCAGTTCTTC	CASTSGNVDNEQFF
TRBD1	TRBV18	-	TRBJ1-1	TGTGCCAGCTCACAGCAGGGGGTAAACACTGAAGCTTTCTTT	CASSQQGVNTEAFF
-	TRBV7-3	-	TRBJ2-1	TGTGCCAGCAGCCCCCGAGGAGCCTACAATGAGCAGTTCTTC	CASSPRGAYNEQFF
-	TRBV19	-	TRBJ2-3	TGTGCCAGTTCAGGGGTTAGGACAGATACGCAGTATTTT	CASSGVRTDTQYF
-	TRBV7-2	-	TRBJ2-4	TGTGCCAGCAGCTTCAGGGTTTTAGACATTCAGTACTTC	CASSFRVLDIQYF
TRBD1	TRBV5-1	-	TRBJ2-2	TGCGCCAGCAGCTCCCTAGACAGGGGATACACCGGGGAGCTGTTTTTT	CASSSLDRGYTGELFF
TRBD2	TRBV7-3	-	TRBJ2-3	TGTGCCAGCAGCTCCGTAGCGGGGGGGTTGTATTTT	CASSSVAGGLYF
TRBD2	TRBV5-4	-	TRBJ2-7	TGTGCCAGCAGCTTGGGCCTAGCGGGGGGCTACGAGCAGTACTTC	CASSLGLAGGYEQYF
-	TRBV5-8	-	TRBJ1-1	TGTGCCAGCAGCTTGCCTGGGGGCCGGGACACTGAAGCTTTCTTT	CASSLPGGRDTEAFF
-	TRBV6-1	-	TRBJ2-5	TGTGCCAGCAGTGAGGGGGGTCCCTCAGAGACCCAGTACTTC	CASSEGGPSETQYF
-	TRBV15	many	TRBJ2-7	TGTGCCACCAGCAGAGAACAGGGCTCCTACGAGCAGTACTTC	CATSREQGSYEQYF
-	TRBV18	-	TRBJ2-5	TGTGCCAGCTCACCGATCCCCCGGGGGCAAGAGACCCAGTACTTC	CASSPIPRGQETQYF
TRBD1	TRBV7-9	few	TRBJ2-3	TGTGCCAGCAGCCGAGACAGGGCGGGCACAGATACGCAGTATTTT	CASSRDRAGTDTQYF
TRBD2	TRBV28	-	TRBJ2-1	TGTGCCAGCGGATTCGGGACTAGCGGGGTCGGGGAGCAGTTCTTC	CASGFGTSGVGEQFF
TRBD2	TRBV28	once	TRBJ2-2	TGTGCCAGCAGTGGACCCGGGACTAGCGTCACCGGGGAGCTGTTTTTT	CASSGPGTSVTGELFF
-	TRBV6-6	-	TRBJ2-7	TGTGCCAGCAGTTACTCGGGGTGGGACATCTTGGGGCAGTACTTC	CASSYSGWDILGQYF
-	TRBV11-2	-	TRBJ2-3	TGTGCCAGCAGCTTGCTCCCCCCCAGTTCAGATACGCAGTATTTT	CASSLLPPSSDTQYF
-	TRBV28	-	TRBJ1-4	TGTGCCAGCAGTGGGGGGGGTTCAGGAAAACTGTTTTTT	CASSGGGSGKLFF
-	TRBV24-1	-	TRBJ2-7	TGTGCCACCAGTGATGGGGCGAGGCGCGAGCAGTACTTC	CATSDGARREQYF
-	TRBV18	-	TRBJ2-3	TGTGCCAGCTCAACCCGGAGGGGCACAGATACGCAGTATTTT	CASSTRRGTDTQYF
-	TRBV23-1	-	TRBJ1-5	TGCGCCAGCAGTGGCTGGGCGGGGCAGCCCCAGCATTTT	CASSGWAGQPQHF
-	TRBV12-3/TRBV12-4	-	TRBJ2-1	TGTGCCAGCAGCTGGGGGCTTGAGCAGTTCTTC	CASSWGLEQFF
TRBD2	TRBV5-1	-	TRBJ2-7	TGCGCCAGCAGCGCGGGACTAGCGGGCGAGCAGTACTTC	CASSAGLAGEQYF
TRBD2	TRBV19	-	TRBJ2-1	TGTGCCAGCTCGGTAGCGGGAGGCTCCTACAATGAGCAGTTCTTC	CASSVAGGSYNEQFF
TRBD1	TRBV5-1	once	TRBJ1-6	TGCGCCAGCAGCTTGGCGGGACAGGGTAGGTCACCCCTCCACTTT	CASSLAGQGRSPLHF
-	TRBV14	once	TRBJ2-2	TGTGCCAGCAGCCGAGACCAGAACACCGGGGAGCTGTTTTTT	CASSRDQNTGELFF
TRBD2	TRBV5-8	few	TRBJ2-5	TGTGCCAGCAGGGCGGGGGGCACCCAAGAGACCCAGTACTTC	CASRAGGTQETQYF
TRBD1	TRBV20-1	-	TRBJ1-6	TGCAGTGCTAGTGAGGGGGCCTACTCACCCCTCCACTTT	CSASEGAYSPLHF
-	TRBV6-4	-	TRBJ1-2	TGTGCCAGCGGTAGCTCCCTTCAAGGCTACACCTTC	CASGSSLQGYTF
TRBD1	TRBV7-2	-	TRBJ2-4	TGTGCCAGCAAGGGACAGGGGAGCATTCAGTACTTC	CASKGQGSIQYF
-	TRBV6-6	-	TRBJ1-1	TGTGCCAGCAGTCCCAGGGTTGGGACTGAAGCTTTCTTT	CASSPRVGTEAFF
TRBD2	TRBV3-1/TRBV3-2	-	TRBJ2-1	TGTGCCAGCAGCCAAACTAGCGGGAGAGAGTTCTTC	CASSQTSGREFF
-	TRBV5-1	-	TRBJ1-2	TGCGCCAGCAGCTTGTCGCCCAGGAGCCGGGGGAACTATGGCTACACCTTC	CASSLSPRSRGNYGYTF
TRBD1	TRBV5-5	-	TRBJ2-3	TGTGCCAGCAGCACCCAGGGACAGGGTGGAAGAGATACGCAGTATTTT	CASSTQGQGGRDTQYF
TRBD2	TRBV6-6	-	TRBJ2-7	TGTGCCAGCAGTCCGCCCCGCGGGGGGTCTCTACTACCCTACGAGCAGTACTTC	CASSPPRGGSLLPYEQYF
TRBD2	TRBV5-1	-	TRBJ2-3	TGCGCCAGCAGCTTGGAGGGACTAGCGGGAACGCAGTATTTT	CASSLEGLAGTQYF
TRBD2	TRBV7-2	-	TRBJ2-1	TGTGCCAGCAGTTCCTCAGGGAGGGCCATTGGTTACAATGAGCAGTTCTTC	CASSSSGRAIGYNEQFF
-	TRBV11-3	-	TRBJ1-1	TGTGCCAGCAGCTTAGGAGGATCCCACACTGAAGCTTTCTTT	CASSLGGSHTEAFF